This is a list of T cell receptor beta chains from one sample in a study of cytomegalovirus exposure and HLA in healthy donors. Measured with immunoSEQ multiplex PCR; TCRdb has only the in-frame clones, and not every one. The repertoire consists of 200,000 to 250,000 clones, with approximately 90% occurring once and the leading ten covering roughly 1%. Specimen: PBMCs. These receptor sequences come from a woman aged 18 to 35 in good health and CMV-seronegative. Both conserved end residues are part of each CDR3.

CDR3aa	j_gene	v_gene
CASSIKETGTKAFF	TRBJ1-1	TRBV5-1
CAWSLTGGSPIYGYTF	TRBJ1-2	TRBV30
CASSQSYEQYF	TRBJ2-7	TRBV6-5
CASSSGPATAFF	TRBJ1-1	TRBV6-1
CASSRGGNIQYF	TRBJ2-4	TRBV6-1
CASTVGDRGYNEQFF	TRBJ2-1	TRBV19
CASSLGVNRGVREKLFF	TRBJ1-4	TRBV5-1
CASSSRGRATNTGELFF	TRBJ2-2	TRBV11-3
CASSARQGNSPLHF	TRBJ1-6	TRBV6-1
CASSSNRGTYEQYF	TRBJ2-7	TRBV19
CASKLAGTANTEAFF	TRBJ1-1	TRBV2
CASSLWDSLNLGEQFF	TRBJ2-1	TRBV11-2
CASSMGEGRELYTQYF	TRBJ2-3	TRBV19
CASGLTSGYEQYF	TRBJ2-7	TRBV7-3
CASSGGNTEAFF	TRBJ1-1	TRBV6-1
CASSESGTSSTWGEQYF	TRBJ2-7	TRBV6-1
CSAQSAGGSDTTYEQYF	TRBJ2-7	TRBV29-1
CASTRTAYTNYGYTF	TRBJ1-2	TRBV6-5
CASSFPRDREQYF	TRBJ2-7	TRBV5-1
CASSQLTAGGPYEQYF	TRBJ2-7	TRBV14
CASSLDRNNQPQHF	TRBJ1-5	TRBV11-2
CAWSRGRSSYEQYF	TRBJ2-7	TRBV30
CASKKTQGSPLHF	TRBJ1-6	TRBV25-1
CASSLFAPSSYEQYF	TRBJ2-7	TRBV27
CASSDSAHWSSYNEQFF	TRBJ2-1	TRBV6-4
CASSPWTDYGYTF	TRBJ1-2	TRBV5-1
CASSRDRIDTGELFF	TRBJ2-2	TRBV6-1
CASTLRTPNTGELFF	TRBJ2-2	TRBV28
CSVDRFRGRTDTQYF	TRBJ2-3	TRBV29-1
CASSSDRYNEQFF	TRBJ2-1	TRBV5-1
CASSVQGAHQPQHF	TRBJ1-5	TRBV6-1
CASRKSGTRTYEQYF	TRBJ2-7	TRBV2
CASSPIYRHTDTQYF	TRBJ2-3	TRBV9
CAWSEITGPKRQPQHF	TRBJ1-5	TRBV30
CASSPRLAYEQYF	TRBJ2-7	TRBV11-2
CASAVLPTGGYTF	TRBJ1-2	TRBV12-5
CASSADRMGQPQHF	TRBJ1-5	TRBV27
CASSPRNRVENEQYF	TRBJ2-7	TRBV18
CASSFDRHEAFF	TRBJ1-1	TRBV5-1
CASSLLEGSASYNEQFF	TRBJ2-1	TRBV5-1
CASRETATGDQPQHF	TRBJ1-5	TRBV2
CASSLRLTYNEQFF	TRBJ2-1	TRBV7-8
CASSQKASGFPPYEQYF	TRBJ2-7	TRBV4-2
CASSLGGASYNEQFF	TRBJ2-1	TRBV11-2
CASSLYRDVAGNTIYF	TRBJ1-3	TRBV7-9
CASVGGGSGNTIYF	TRBJ1-3	TRBV6-5
CASSSTQGAKYEQYF	TRBJ2-7	TRBV6-5
CASSHPGTSGRIATQYF	TRBJ2-3	TRBV4-1
CASSLGRGQGMSNEKLFF	TRBJ1-4	TRBV5-1
CASSLTSGRAYNEQFF	TRBJ2-1	TRBV7-9
CASSISWAPTYEQYF	TRBJ2-7	TRBV19
CASRGTSGRNEQFF	TRBJ2-1	TRBV28